The 9 T cell receptor beta chains given below trace back to one sample, sequenced in a study of blood T cells in healthy people across ages. Next came a second PCR, run for about 7 to 12 cycles, which used a sample-barcoded 5' primer along with a J-beta primer mix. TCRdb recomputed calls from the 5' RACE reads with MiXCR, one row per CDR3 protein. The table records 1.5 million or so distinct CDR3 sequences, approximately 43% of them present only once. Material for sequencing was blood. These receptors originate from a woman younger than 30 in good health.

V usage is TRBV3-1 and J usage is TRBJ2-1; D remains ambiguous. With 2 bases removed from V and 7 bases from J, the gap between germline ends came to 12 bases. This CDR3 is built from 14 residues. CDR1 LGHDT and CDR2 YNNKEL come from the germline V gene (reference sequence). In nucleotides, the CDR3 is TGTGCCAGCAGCCAACTTGTCCTCGCGAATGAGCAGTTCTTC. Translated, it gives CASSQLVLANEQFF.

This clonotype was seen a handful of times. J is TRBJ2-4 and V is TRBV12-3 or TRBV12-4; unclear D gene. Deletions cut 6 bases from V and 3 bases from J, with 12 bases between. The CDR3 is 14 residues long. Here the CDR3 DNA reads TGTGCCAGCAGACCGAACCTGGTCAAAAACATTCAGTACTTC. This sequence encodes CASRPNLVKNIQYF.

V and J are TRBV4-3 and TRBJ1-5; D not resolved. Between the trimmed V and J ends, which lost 0 bases and 3 bases, there was a span of 15 bases. The CDR3 has 17 residues. The germline gives CDR1 LGHNA, CDR2 YSLEER. The CDR3 here is CASSQDYRSGNNQPQHF. For the CDR3, the DNA is TGCGCCAGCAGCCAAGATTATCGGTCTGGGAACAATCAGCCCCAGCATTTT.

The genes are TRBV29-1 and TRBJ1-2; D is ambiguous. Germline CDR1 and CDR2: SQVTM and ANQGSEA. V was pared by 3 bases and J by 6 bases, with 8 bases between. The CDR3 has 11 residues. This CDR3 is CSVDDTNGYTF. The CDR3 DNA reads as TGCAGCGTTGACGATACTAATGGCTACACCTTC. The whole variable domain, remainder taken from reference TRBV29-1 and TRBJ1-2, is SAVISQKPSRDICQRGTSLTIQCQVDSQVTMMFWYRQQPGQSLTLIATANQGSEATYESGFVIDKFPISRPNLTFSTLTVSNMSPEDSSIYLCSVDDTNGYTFGSGTRLTVV.

The chain recombines TRBV29-1 with TRBJ1-1, with 7 nucleotides matching TRBD1. The germline gives CDR1 SQVTM, CDR2 ANQGSEA. The CDR3 is made up of 14 amino acids. The J segment lost 1 base and the V segment lost 3 bases, leaving 5 bases of the junction unmatched. CDR3 DNA: TGCAGCGTTGAGGGACAGAGCGGGAACACTGAAGCTTTCTTT. This codes for CSVEGQSGNTEAFF.

The chain combines TRBV7-3 with TRBJ2-2; D is uncertain. The CDR3 loop spans 16 amino acids. Germline CDR1 and CDR2: SGHTA and FQGTGA. The V and J ends lost 5 bases and 5 bases respectively, with 18 bases between them. CDR3 sequence reads: CASSPGLLGRTGELFF. The CDR3 region has the DNA TGTGCCAGCAGCCCTGGCCTACTGGGCAGGACCGGGGAGCTGTTTTTT.

V and J are TRBV6-5 and TRBJ2-7, with 12 bases aligning to TRBD1. Germline V gives CDR1 MNHEY, CDR2 SVGAGI. The ends lost 2 bases at V and 6 bases at J; junction bases unmatched: 2. This CDR3 comprises 14 residues. The CDR3 coding sequence is TGTGCCAGCAGTTACGGGACAGGGGGCGCCGAGCAGTACTTC. This gives the protein CASSYGTGGAEQYF.

This clonotype was detected only once. The chain links TRBV27 to TRBJ1-2; the match to TRBD1 covers 8 bases. The trim removed 3 bases at V and 1 base at J, leaving 7 bases unmatched. The CDR3 spans 16 residues. CDR1 and CDR2 from the germline V gene are MNHEY and SMNVEV (reference sequence). The DNA for the CDR3 is TGTGCCAGCAGTTTGGTCAGGGGGCTAGGTAACTATGGCTACACCTTC. It translates to CASSLVRGLGNYGYTF.

As to this clonotype: The junction and the germline gene differ at one end; a read error may be behind it. The V and J genes are TRBV12-3 or TRBV12-4 and TRBJ2-7; weak D call: TRBD1 (5 bases). The CDR3 contains 11 residues. CDR3 protein: CVSREYYEQYF. The CDR3 nucleotides read TGTGTCAGCAGGGAATACTACGAGCAGTACTTC.